This T cell receptor beta chain was sequenced for a study of post-analysis software for immune sequencing data. Study-wide results and limits: Patients carried roughly 5 TRBV segments more frequently than controls did, and TRBV5-6, TRBV5-1 and TRBV20-1 were among them. The study found significantly lower normalized Chao1 diversity in multiple sclerosis patients than in controls.

Concerning this clonotype: Its antigen is as yet unknown.

The library was made from cDNA and included unique molecular identifiers. Input amounts of 1 to 10 million T cells were used. These gave 500,000 or so cDNA molecules, so each molecule approximated one T cell. TCRdb reprocessed the PCR reads via MiXCR and lists one record per CDR3 protein. Here the sample spans some 260,000 distinct CDR3 sequences, roughly a third being singletons. Trimming shortened V by 0 bases and J by 6 bases, and 16 bases separated the two germline ends. Germline values: CDR1 SGHRS, CDR2 YFSETQ. The CDR3 spans 16 residues. The clonotype comes from a girl under 18 with multiple sclerosis. The rearrangement uses TRBV5-1 and TRBJ2-1, with D maybe TRBD2 (7 bases). Input material: blood. The CDR3 sequence is CASSLASRGAGNEQFF. CDR3 coding DNA: TGCGCCAGCAGCTTGGCCAGTCGGGGGGCGGGCAATGAGCAGTTCTTC.